This entry describes one T cell receptor beta chain. This CDR3 comprises 15 residues. Germline CDR1 reads SGHRS; CDR2 reads YFSETQ. Trimming took 1 base from V and 4 from J, leaving 14 bases between them. Assay used: immunoSEQ multiplex PCR; TCRdb lists only in-frame clones, some missing. The repertoire holds tens of thousands of clones, with 82% as singletons. This sample is drawn from a study of OX40 agonist ivuxolimab in advanced cancers. Specimen: CD4+ or CD8+ T cells sorted from blood, collected in a trial of the OX40 agonist ivuxolimab. This receptor was obtained from an adult with an advanced solid tumor such as melanoma, head and neck, liver or kidney cancer. The gene calls are TRBV5-1 and TRBJ1-1; D possibly corresponds to TRBD1 (6 bases). The DNA for the CDR3 is TGCGCCAGCAGCTTGAGATGGGGGCGATCCACTGAAGCTTTCTTT. The encoded protein is CASSLRWGRSTEAFF.